The 31 T cell receptor beta chains in this list originate from one sample, sequenced in a study of blood T cell repertoires in COVID-19. Repertoires were generated with immunoSEQ multiplex PCR, while TCRdb's copy carries only in-frame clones and drops some. The data contain a few hundred thousand clones, around nine tenths of them singletons. Sequences were obtained from PBMCs or T cells enriched from blood (not recorded which). Receptors originate from a man aged 35 to 55 who had recovered from COVID-19.

The gene calls are TRBV11-1 and TRBJ1-6; maybe TRBD1 (5 bases). Trimming removed 7 bases from V and 10 bases from J, with 17 bases in between. Germline V lookup: CDR1 SGHAT, CDR2 FQDESV (reference sequence). The CDR3 is 14 amino acids. CDR3 loop: CASTQSGGASPLHF. For the CDR3, the DNA is TGTGCCAGCACCCAAAGCGGAGGGGCCTCACCCCTCCACTTT.

V and J are TRBV6-4 and TRBJ1-6; 7 bases are shared with TRBD1. V shed 6 bases, J shed 5 bases, and the junction held 7 bases outside the gene matches. The CDR3 contains 15 residues. The germline V gene encodes CDR1 MRHNA and CDR2 SNTAGT. CDR3 bases: TGTGCCAGCAGAGGCACGGGACAGAATAATTCACCCCTCCACTTT. Protein sequence: CASRGTGQNNSPLHF.

The chain carries TRBV10-1 and TRBJ2-7, with TRBD2 matching 10 bases. Germline assignment: CDR1 WNHNN and CDR2 SYGVQD (reference sequence). The length of the CDR3 is 19 residues. The junction had 14 bases not matched to a gene; V was cut back by 1 base and J by 2 bases. CDR3 DNA sequence: TGCGCCAGCAGTGAGTTTTTGGTTCCTAGCGGGAGTGGAACCTACGAGCAGTACTTC. Protein: CASSEFLVPSGSGTYEQYF.

The chain couples TRBV19 to TRBJ2-1; 9 nucleotides line up with TRBD2. In germline, CDR1 is LNHDA, CDR2 SQIVND (reference sequence). CDR3 length: 17 amino acids. The junction had 6 bases not matched to a gene; V was cut back by 3 bases and J by 0 bases. The CDR3 protein is CASSIQLAGYSYNEQFF. CDR3 sequence (DNA): TGTGCCAGTAGTATCCAGCTAGCGGGGTACTCCTACAATGAGCAGTTCTTC.

The gene calls are TRBV9 and TRBJ1-6; 7 positions agree with TRBD1. Unmatched junction bases numbered 6, after V lost 0 bases and J lost 0 bases. CDR1 is SGDLS and CDR2 is YYNGEE in the germline V gene. The CDR3 has 18 residues. CDR3 amino acids: CASSVATTGSSYNSPLHF. The DNA of the CDR3 is TGTGCCAGCAGCGTAGCTACGACAGGGAGCTCCTATAATTCACCCCTCCACTTT. Drawing the rest from reference TRBV9 and TRBJ1-6, the complete variable domain is DSGVTQTPKHLITATGQRVTLRCSPRSGDLSVYWYQQSLDQGLQFLIQYYNGEERAKGNILERFSAQQFPDLHSELNLSSLELGDSALYFCASSVATTGSSYNSPLHFGNGTRLTVT.

The rearrangement uses TRBV29-1 and TRBJ2-7; D is unclear. Germline V gives CDR1 SQVTM, CDR2 ANQGSEA. The V end lost 3 bases, the J end lost 4 bases, and 7 bases lay between the germline ends. This CDR3 is 11 amino acids long. The CDR3 reads CSVEGVYEQYF. CDR3 coding DNA: TGCAGCGTTGAGGGCGTTTACGAGCAGTACTTC.

V and J are TRBV12-3 or TRBV12-4 and TRBJ1-5; no firm D call. The CDR3 has 12 amino acids. Trimming stripped 5 bases from V and 15 bases from J, with 17 bases between. In DNA form, the CDR3 reads TGTGCCAGCAGTAAGTGGGAGGACCCGTCGCATTTT. It translates to CASSKWEDPSHF.

In this sample, this clone turned up once. V and J are TRBV9 and TRBJ2-1; 7 nucleotides align to TRBD1. The V gene end was trimmed by 3 bases and the J gene end by 3 bases; junction bases not matched to a gene: 6. This CDR3 comprises 15 residues. Germline-derived CDR1 and CDR2 are SGDLS and YYNGEE. The CDR3 nucleotides read TGTGCCAGCAGCGGAAGGGACAGTAACTACAATGAGCAGTTCTTC. Encoded protein: CASSGRDSNYNEQFF.

The J gene is TRBJ1-2, the V gene TRBV2; TRBD1 matches at 8 bases. V lost 7 bases, J lost 7 bases, and 17 bases stayed unmatched. Per the germline V gene, CDR1 is SNHLY and CDR2 is FYNNEI. The CDR3 covers 16 residues. The CDR3 DNA reads TGTGCCAGCATAGTCTTTCCGGTGCAGGGGGCAGGTGGCTACACCTTC. Amino acid sequence: CASIVFPVQGAGGYTF.

The chain couples TRBV6-5 to TRBJ1-4; the match to TRBD1 covers 7 bases. From germline, CDR1 is MNHEY and CDR2 SVGAGI. The V and J ends lost 4 bases and 4 bases, in that order; junction bases with no gene match: 3. This CDR3 has 14 residues. CDR3 region: CASSWGQNNEKLFF. CDR3 bases: TGTGCCAGCAGTTGGGGACAGAATAATGAAAAACTGTTTTTT.

The chain carries TRBV28 and TRBJ1-5; 8 bases line up with TRBD1. Germline loops: CDR1 MDHEN, CDR2 SYDVKM. The CDR3 covers 15 residues. Losses at the gene ends were 5 bases for V and 7 bases for J; bases not matched to a gene: 10. The CDR3 reads CASSPPGQEFQPQHF. CDR3 sequence (DNA): TGTGCCAGCAGTCCCCCGGGACAGGAGTTCCAGCCCCAGCATTTT. The full variable domain, completed using reference TRBV28 and TRBJ1-5, is DVKVTQSSRYLVKRTGEKVFLECVQDMDHENMFWYRQDPGLGLRLIYFSYDVKMKEKGDIPEGYSVSREKKERFSLILESASTNQTSMYLCASSPPGQEFQPQHFGDGTRLSIL.

The chain employs TRBV9 and TRBJ2-7, with TRBD2 matching over 8 bases. This CDR3 is 13 amino acids long. J lost 3 bases, V lost 4 bases, and 3 bases had no gene match. Germline V gene sequence: CDR1 SGDLS, CDR2 YYNGEE. The CDR3 region has the DNA TGTGCCAGCAGCACAAGCGGGAGCTACGAGCAGTACTTC. This encodes CASSTSGSYEQYF. Full variable domain (missing parts from reference TRBV9 and TRBJ2-7): DSGVTQTPKHLITATGQRVTLRCSPRSGDLSVYWYQQSLDQGLQFLIQYYNGEERAKGNILERFSAQQFPDLHSELNLSSLELGDSALYFCASSTSGSYEQYFGPGTRLTVT.

The rearrangement uses TRBV6-5 and TRBJ1-5, with a tentative D call TRBD1 (5 bases). CDR1 MNHEY and CDR2 SVGAGI come from the germline V gene. There are 13 residues in the CDR3. Trimming cost V 4 bases and J 8 bases, with 12 bases left between them. The DNA of the CDR3 is TGTGCCAGCAGTTTGGGCGGGGGTAAGCCCCAGCATTTT. It translates to CASSLGGGKPQHF.

The gene calls are TRBV5-1 and TRBJ1-1, with a possible D match to TRBD1 (5 bases). This CDR3 comprises 16 residues. Germline values: CDR1 SGHRS, CDR2 YFSETQ. Trimming took 0 bases from V and 5 from J, leaving 17 bases between them. As DNA, the CDR3 is TGCGCCAGCAGCTTGGATGCAGGGATGGGGCGGACTGAAGCTTTCTTT. Translation: CASSLDAGMGRTEAFF.

CDR3 amino acids: CASSQDSVGLRGTGELFF. CDR3 coding DNA: TGTGCCAGCAGCCAAGACTCGGTGGGACTTCGTGGAACCGGGGAGCTGTTTTTT. The chain joins TRBV14 to TRBJ2-2; TRBD2 might be the D (6 bases). Trimming shortened V by 0 bases and J by 5 bases, and 19 bases separated the two germline ends. This CDR3 region has 18 residues. Germline V gene lookup returns CDR1 SGHDN and CDR2 FVKESK.

The J gene is TRBJ2-7, the V gene TRBV19; tentatively, D is TRBD1 (6 bases). CDR3 length equals 15 residues. The V gene lost 6 bases and the J gene lost 0 bases, with 15 bases spanning the gap. Germline assignment: CDR1 LNHDA and CDR2 SQIVND (reference sequence). CDR3 DNA: TGTGCCAGTAGCGGACAGTCTATGAGCTCCTACGAGCAGTACTTC. Protein: CASSGQSMSSYEQYF.

CDR3 region: CASSPDRAYTEAFF. Written as DNA, the CDR3 is TGTGCCAGCAGCCCGGACAGGGCTTACACTGAAGCTTTCTTT. The rearrangement uses TRBV14 and TRBJ1-1; 8 bases agree with TRBD1. The J segment lost 3 bases and the V segment lost 4 bases, leaving 4 bases of the junction unmatched. The CDR3 extends over 14 amino acids. Looked up from germline, CDR1 is SGHDN and CDR2 is FVKESK.

The chain employs TRBV5-1 and TRBJ2-1; 9 nucleotides line up with TRBD2. V gave up 0 bases and J gave up 8 bases; unmatched junction bases: 6. The germline V gene has CDR1 SGHRS and CDR2 YFSETQ. The CDR3 has 15 amino acids. The CDR3 loop is CASSLGLAESDEQFF. CDR3 nucleotide sequence: TGCGCCAGCAGCTTGGGACTAGCGGAGAGCGATGAGCAGTTCTTC.

This clone has more than one count but fewer than ten. The chain employs TRBV6-1 and TRBJ2-3, with 7 bases aligning to TRBD2. Germline V gives CDR1 MNHNS, CDR2 SASEGT. The CDR3 has 16 amino acids. With V trimmed by 2 bases and J by 2 bases, 7 bases remained unmatched. The CDR3 DNA is TGTGCCAGCAGTGAAAGCGGGGAGGGACCCACAGATACGCAGTATTTT. Translating it yields CASSESGEGPTDTQYF.

V usage is TRBV6-4 and J usage is TRBJ2-1; weak D call: TRBD2 (6 bases). Trimming took off 0 bases at V and 6 bases at J, with 18 bases between the two ends. CDR3 length: 17 amino acids. CDR1 and CDR2 from the germline V gene are MRHNA and SNTAGT. The CDR3 DNA sequence: TGTGCCAGCAGTGACTCGGGCGGGGCAGGGTCGGGCAATGAGCAGTTCTTC. Amino acid sequence: CASSDSGGAGSGNEQFF.

V usage is TRBV19 and J usage is TRBJ2-5; D unclear. The germline V and J ends were trimmed by 2 bases and 2 bases, with 12 bases remaining between them. CDR1 LNHDA and CDR2 SQIVND come from the germline V gene (reference sequence). This CDR3 has 15 amino acids. CDR3 loop: CASSIYVHPQETQYF. The CDR3 region has the DNA TGTGCCAGTAGTATATACGTACACCCACAAGAGACCCAGTACTTC.

This chain connects TRBV5-5 to TRBJ1-2; a weak D match, TRBD1 (5 bases). V was pared by 4 bases and J by 6 bases, with 19 bases between. Germline loops: CDR1 SGHKS, CDR2 YYEKEE (reference sequence). The CDR3 runs 15 residues. CDR3 in amino acids: CASSPRRGDMDGYTF. The CDR3 nucleotides are TGTGCCAGCAGCCCTCGGCGGGGCGATATGGATGGCTACACCTTC.

The chain has TRBV11-2 and TRBJ1-1; possible D gene TRBD1, 6 bases. Trimming took off 3 bases at V and 1 base at J, with 12 bases between the two ends. Germline-derived CDR1 and CDR2 are SGHAT and FQNNGV. The CDR3 covers 15 residues. The CDR3 region is CASSFYSGENTEAFF. For the CDR3, the DNA is TGTGCCAGCAGCTTCTACTCAGGGGAGAACACTGAAGCTTTCTTT.

The chain combines TRBV7-2 with TRBJ1-4; D call uncertain. CDR1 SGHTA and CDR2 FQGNSA come from the germline V gene. The CDR3 is 15 residues long. Deletions cut 1 base from V and 4 bases from J, with 10 bases between. The CDR3 bases are TGTGCCAGCAGCTTAGGCCCGGCGGGTAATGAAAAACTGTTTTTT. Protein sequence: CASSLGPAGNEKLFF.

This rearrangement joins TRBV5-1 to TRBJ2-5; 7 bases map to TRBD1. The CDR3 spans 14 residues. J gave up 5 bases and V 7 bases, and 11 bases lay outside the gene matches. Looked up from germline, CDR1 is SGHRS and CDR2 is YFSETQ. This CDR3 is CASAVQGVWETQYF. The CDR3 DNA reads as TGCGCCAGCGCTGTCCAGGGGGTGTGGGAGACCCAGTACTTC.

The CDR3 loop is CASSIDGTVCGTLRAEAFF. CDR3 nucleotide sequence: TGTGCCAGTAGTATAGATGGGACAGTGTGTGGGACACTCCGGGCTGAAGCTTTCTTT. The chain links TRBV19 to TRBJ1-1; 7 bases align to TRBD1. CDR1 is LNHDA, CDR2 SQIVND, per germline (reference sequence). The CDR3 totals 19 residues. With V trimmed by 0 bases and J by 6 bases, 19 bases remained unmatched.

The chain employs TRBV18 and TRBJ1-6, with 9 bases identical to TRBD1. Germline CDR1 reads KGHSH; CDR2 reads LQKENI. The CDR3 sequence is 16 residues long. Trimming at V came to 3 bases and at J to 7 bases, leaving 7 bases not matched to a gene. The CDR3 DNA reads as TGTGCCAGCTCACCTGGGACAGGGCGAGAGAATTCACCCCTCCACTTT. Translated: CASSPGTGRENSPLHF.

The rearrangement joins TRBV7-9 to TRBJ2-2; D not resolved. There are 14 residues in the CDR3. The V and J ends lost 8 bases and 1 base respectively, with 11 bases between them. The germline V gene has CDR1 SEHNR and CDR2 FQNEAQ (reference sequence). The CDR3 region has the DNA TGTGCCAGCCTCAACCGGGTGAACACCGGGGAGCTGTTTTTT. Protein product: CASLNRVNTGELFF. The full variable domain, completed using reference TRBV7-9 and TRBJ2-2, is DTGVSQNPRHKITKRGQNVTFRCDPISEHNRLYWYRQTLGQGPEFLTYFQNEAQLEKSRLLSDRFSAERPKGSFSTLEIQRTEQGDSAMYLCASLNRVNTGELFFGEGSRLTVL.

A single count supports this clone. The chain recombines TRBV7-6 with TRBJ2-1; 9 nucleotides agree with TRBD2. The germline V gene has CDR1 SGHVS and CDR2 FNYEAQ. The CDR3 is 16 residues long. V was pared by 5 bases and J by 4 bases, with 9 bases of the junction left unmatched. The CDR3 DNA follows: TGTGCCAGCAGCCCCAGGGGGACTAGCAGTTACAATGAGCAGTTCTTC. It encodes CASSPRGTSSYNEQFF. Together with reference TRBV7-6 and TRBJ2-1, the CDR3 gives the full variable domain: GAGVSQSPRYKVTKRGQDVALRCDPISGHVSLYWYRQALGQGPEFLTYFNYEAQQDKSGLPNDRFSAERPEGSISTLTIQRTEQRDSAMYRCASSPRGTSSYNEQFFGPGTRLTVL.

This rearrangement joins TRBV5-4 to TRBJ2-2; TRBD2 agrees at 12 bases. This CDR3 is 18 amino acids long. The germline V gene encodes CDR1 SGHNT and CDR2 YYREEE (reference sequence). The V segment lost 0 bases and the J segment 5 bases; nucleotides outside the gene matches: 8. CDR3 nucleotides: TGTGCCAGCAGCTTGGTTGTGCTAGCGGGAGGGCGGACCGGGGAGCTGTTTTTT. Translation gives CASSLVVLAGGRTGELFF.

The chain has TRBV11-2 and TRBJ2-5, with 8 bases that match TRBD2. Trimming took 1 base from V and 3 from J; bases not matched to a gene: 4. Germline CDR1 SGHAT, CDR2 FQNNGV. This CDR3 comprises 15 residues. As DNA, the CDR3 is TGTGCCAGCAGCTTAGTGGGTAGCGGGGAAGAGACCCAGTACTTC. Translation: CASSLVGSGEETQYF. The entire variable domain, with the rest obtained from reference TRBV11-2 and TRBJ2-5, is as follows: EAGVAQSPRYKIIEKRQSVAFWCNPISGHATLYWYQQILGQGPKLLIQFQNNGVVDDSQLPKDRFSAERLKGVDSTLKIQPAKLEDSAVYLCASSLVGSGEETQYFGPGTRLLVL.